These 25 T cell receptor beta chains share one sample of origin, sequenced in a study of response to subunit inactivated influenza vaccine. TCRdb re-analysed the RT-PCR reads in MiXCR, keeping a single row per CDR3 protein. This table has 600,000 to 850,000 distinct CDR3 sequences, 14% appearing once. Sequencing used PBMCs from blood, obtained 14 to 15 days before vaccination. These receptors all come from a man aged 50 to 59 who received an inactivated influenza vaccine.

The chain uses TRBV15 and TRBJ2-3; D call uncertain. Germline CDR1 LNHNV, CDR2 YYDKDF (reference sequence). This CDR3 has 13 residues. Deletions cut 0 bases from V and 6 bases from J, with 7 bases between. The DNA for the CDR3 is TGTGCCACCAGCAGAGATCAGAAGGATACGCAGTATTTT. It specifies CATSRDQKDTQYF.

This clonotype was counted a few times. The rearrangement links TRBV28 to TRBJ1-5; D possibly corresponds to TRBD1 (5 bases). Germline V gives CDR1 MDHEN, CDR2 SYDVKM. CDR3 length: 13 amino acids. Trimming took off 6 bases at V and 6 bases at J, with 12 bases between the two ends. The chain's CDR3 is CASRRGVGQPQHF. The DNA of the CDR3 is TGTGCCAGCAGAAGGGGAGTCGGTCAGCCCCAGCATTTT.

This clonotype came up a few times. CDR3 amino acids: CASSLGLGTGNTIYF. The CDR3 nucleotides are TGTGCCAGCAGCTTAGGGTTGGGGACTGGAAACACCATATATTTT. The chain recombines TRBV7-2 with TRBJ1-3; D is unresolved. The CDR3 loop spans 15 amino acids. Germline CDR1 and CDR2: SGHTA and FQGNSA. The V end lost 1 base, the J end lost 2 bases, and 9 bases lay between the germline ends.

Many counts were recorded for this clonotype. The chain uses TRBV20-1 and TRBJ2-7, with 7 bases fitting TRBD1. Germline lookup yields CDR1 DFQATT and CDR2 SNEGSKA (reference sequence). The CDR3 loop spans 13 amino acids. The J segment lost 5 bases and the V segment lost 3 bases, leaving 7 bases of the junction unmatched. The CDR3 DNA reads as TGCAGTGCTAGTGGATACAGGGGTCACGAGCAGTACTTC. Protein sequence: CSASGYRGHEQYF.

The sample holds a few counts of this clonotype. The chain combines TRBV6-1 with TRBJ2-6, with 7 bases that match TRBD1. V gave up 8 bases and J gave up 0 bases; unmatched junction bases: 4. The germline V gene encodes CDR1 MNHNS and CDR2 SASEGT. This CDR3 is built from 15 residues. CDR3 region: CASFPGGSGANVLTF. The CDR3 DNA follows: TGTGCCAGCTTTCCAGGGGGCTCTGGGGCCAACGTCCTGACTTTC.

This clonotype was counted ten times or more. V usage is TRBV18 and J usage is TRBJ1-1; 12 bases are shared with TRBD1. The CDR3 has 14 amino acids. V dropped 6 bases and J dropped 7; count of bases not matched to a gene: 6. CDR1 is KGHSH, CDR2 LQKENI, per germline. The CDR3 reads CASSPRDRGHEAFF. CDR3 coding DNA: TGTGCCAGCTCGCCCAGGGACAGGGGGCATGAAGCTTTCTTT.

V and J are TRBV20-1 and TRBJ2-1; 9 bases are a match to TRBD1. There are 14 residues in the CDR3. Unmatched junction bases numbered 6, after V lost 4 bases and J lost 5 bases. Germline CDR1 reads DFQATT; CDR2 reads SNEGSKA (reference sequence). The CDR3 bases are TGCAGTGCTAACAGGGGGCGAAGTCACAATGAGCAGTTCTTC. Translated, it gives CSANRGRSHNEQFF.

The rearrangement links TRBV10-3 to TRBJ2-3; a weak D match, TRBD1 (6 bases). CDR1 and CDR2 (germline): ENHRY, SYGVKD. The CDR3 runs to 17 residues. V lost 2 bases to trimming and J lost 2 bases, with 17 bases between them. CDR3 protein: CAISEPESGQNTDTQYF. The CDR3 DNA reads TGTGCCATCAGTGAGCCAGAGAGTGGACAGAACACAGATACGCAGTATTTT.

The chain is built from TRBV3-1 and TRBJ1-2; no clear D gene. Trimming removed 0 bases at V and 7 bases at J, with 12 bases between. This CDR3 contains 14 residues. The germline gives CDR1 LGHDT, CDR2 YNNKEL (reference sequence). The CDR3 DNA sequence: TGTGCCAGCAGCCAAGAGAGAGGCAGTCTTGGCTACACCTTC. Its translation: CASSQERGSLGYTF.

The chain employs TRBV30 and TRBJ2-2; D may match TRBD1 or TRBD2 (6 bases each). Germline values: CDR1 GTSNPN, CDR2 SVGIG (reference sequence). CDR3 length: 14 amino acids. V lost 3 bases and J lost 0, with 8 bases in between. The CDR3 DNA is TGTGCCTGGAGGGGGGGCACGAACACCGGGGAGCTGTTTTTT. It is translated as CAWRGGTNTGELFF.

This clonotype has a count of ten or more. The chain links TRBV16 to TRBJ2-7; the D is unclear. Germline V lookup: CDR1 KGHSY, CDR2 FQNENV. CDR3 length: 13 residues. Trimming left V 4 bases short and J 3 bases short, with 10 bases between. The CDR3, as DNA: TGTGCCAGCAGCCTTCTAGGGAACTACGAGCAGTACTTC. Translating it yields CASSLLGNYEQYF.

This clonotype was seen more than once but under ten times. This chain links TRBV20-1 with TRBJ2-1; 16 bases map to TRBD2. V shed 0 bases, J shed 1 base, and the junction held 9 bases outside the gene matches. The CDR3 extends over 20 amino acids. Per the germline V gene, CDR1 is DFQATT and CDR2 is SNEGSKA (reference sequence). CDR3 sequence reads: CSARDVGLAGGPSSYNEQFF. The CDR3 DNA is TGCAGTGCTAGAGATGTGGGACTAGCGGGAGGGCCTTCGTCCTACAATGAGCAGTTCTTC.

This clonotype has just a few counts. The junction differs from germline at one of its ends, possibly a read error. This rearrangement joins TRBV7-7 to TRBJ2-2; possibly TRBD1 for D (5 bases). The CDR3 consists of 15 residues. The germline gives CDR1 SSHAT, CDR2 FNYEAQ (reference sequence). CDR3 nucleotide sequence: TGTGCTAGCAGCTTAGCCCTATTCCAGGGCGAGGAGCTGTTTTTT. This gives the protein CASSLALFQGEELFF. The variable domain in full, completed from reference TRBV7-7 and TRBJ2-2, reads GAGVSQSPRYKVTKRGQDVTLRCDPISSHATLYWYQQALGQGPEFLTYFNYEAQPDKSGLPSDRFSAERPEGSISTLTIQRTEQRDSAMYRCASSLALFQGEELFFGEGSRLTVL.

The chain uses TRBV27 and TRBJ2-1; a weak D match, TRBD2 (6 bases). The length of the CDR3 is 20 residues. Germline V CDR1 and CDR2: MNHEY, SMNVEV (reference sequence). Between the trimmed V and J ends, which lost 4 bases and 5 bases, there was a span of 30 bases. Here the CDR3 DNA reads TGTGCCAGCAGTTCCCGGGGGTTAGAGCTCCTCACCACTAGACACAATGAGCAGTTCTTC. It encodes CASSSRGLELLTTRHNEQFF.

The V call is TRBV5-1, the J call TRBJ1-5, with a tentative D call TRBD1 (6 bases). Deletions cut 4 bases from V and 5 bases from J, with 10 bases between. CDR3 length: 13 amino acids. Germline lookup yields CDR1 SGHRS and CDR2 YFSETQ. This CDR3 is CASSIWTDQPQHF. The CDR3 bases are TGCGCCAGCAGCATCTGGACAGATCAGCCCCAGCATTTT.

The chain carries TRBV6-1 and TRBJ2-1; 8 positions match TRBD2. This CDR3 has 15 residues. The junction had 5 bases not matched to a gene; V was cut back by 5 bases and J by 2 bases. Germline V gene sequence: CDR1 MNHNS, CDR2 SASEGT. CDR3 sequence (DNA): TGTGCCAGCAGTACCCTAGCGGGCACCTACAATGAGCAGTTCTTC. This codes for CASSTLAGTYNEQFF.

This clonotype came up many times. J is TRBJ1-5 and V is TRBV5-6; possibly TRBD1 for D (5 bases). The V gene's germline CDR1 is SGHDT and CDR2 YYEEEE. CDR3 length: 14 residues. The V gene lost 1 base and the J gene lost 7 bases, with 12 bases spanning the gap. The DNA of the CDR3 is TGTGCCAGCAGCTTGTGGGGCATTGGCCAGCCCCAGCATTTT. This encodes CASSLWGIGQPQHF.

V usage is TRBV20-1 and J usage is TRBJ2-7; 7 positions agree with TRBD1. V shed 4 bases and J 4 bases; nucleotides not matched to a gene: 13. CDR3 length: 15 residues. Looked up from germline, CDR1 is DFQATT and CDR2 is SNEGSKA (reference sequence). CDR3 sequence: CSANPQGVVAYEQYF. As DNA, the CDR3 is TGCAGTGCTAACCCGCAGGGGGTTGTGGCTTACGAGCAGTACTTC.

The chain carries TRBV9 and TRBJ2-5, with 8 nucleotides matching TRBD1. Trimming removed 0 bases from V and 5 bases from J; junction bases left unmatched: 6. Germline V gene data show CDR1 as SGDLS and CDR2 as YYNGEE. CDR3 length: 15 amino acids. CDR3 bases: TGTGCCAGCAGCGTAGGACAGGGGTGGCGGGAGACCCAGTACTTC. Protein product: CASSVGQGWRETQYF.

V and J are TRBV7-9 and TRBJ2-7; weak D call: TRBD2 (6 bases). The CDR3 runs to 15 residues. Trimming stripped 1 base from V and 2 bases from J, with 12 bases between. Germline CDR1 is SEHNR and CDR2 is FQNEAQ (reference sequence). CDR3 in amino acids: CASSLVPGGTYEQYF. The CDR3 DNA reads TGTGCCAGCAGCTTAGTGCCCGGGGGTACCTACGAGCAGTACTTC.

This clonotype was seen a few times. This rearrangement joins TRBV20-1 to TRBJ1-4, with TRBD1 matching over 7 bases. The CDR3 covers 14 residues. Germline V CDR1 and CDR2: DFQATT, SNEGSKA (reference sequence). J gave up 8 bases and V 7 bases, and 13 bases lay outside the gene matches. CDR3 residues: CSVRLQGFQEKLFF. In DNA, the CDR3 is TGCAGTGTCAGACTACAGGGGTTTCAGGAAAAACTGTTTTTT.

This clonotype has a count of ten or more. The J gene is TRBJ2-1, the V gene TRBV5-1, with D perhaps TRBD1 (6 bases). This CDR3 region has 16 residues. Germline V gene lookup returns CDR1 SGHRS and CDR2 YFSETQ. V dropped 4 bases and J dropped 0 bases, with 14 bases sitting between them. CDR3 bases: TGCGCCAGCAGCCCTGGGGACACCCTCTCCTACAATGAGCAGTTCTTC. Translation: CASSPGDTLSYNEQFF.

This clonotype was detected a few times. V usage is TRBV28 and J usage is TRBJ1-4; D might be TRBD1 (6 bases). The length of the CDR3 is 16 residues. V was clipped by 5 bases and J by 7 bases, with 20 bases between them. CDR1 and CDR2 (germline): MDHEN, SYDVKM. CDR3 region: CASSTDSRGEGEKLFF. The CDR3 region has the DNA TGTGCCAGCAGTACAGATAGCAGGGGCGAGGGTGAAAAACTGTTTTTT.

This chain uses TRBV20-1 with TRBJ1-5, with D perhaps matching TRBD1 (5 bases). V lost 0 bases and J 5 bases, leaving 14 bases between the germline ends. Germline-derived CDR1 and CDR2 are DFQATT and SNEGSKA (reference sequence). CDR3 size: 15 residues. The DNA for the CDR3 is TGCAGTGCTAGAGAGGGGCGATTTACTCATCAGCCCCAGCATTTT. Translation gives CSAREGRFTHQPQHF.

This clonotype was seen more than once but under ten times. CDR3 sequence reads: CASSPFQGGGSTDTQYF. As DNA, the CDR3 is TGTGCCAGCAGCCCCTTCCAGGGGGGTGGAAGCACAGATACGCAGTATTTT. V gene TRBV14 combines with J gene TRBJ2-3; D is possibly TRBD1 (7 bases). In germline, CDR1 is SGHDN, CDR2 FVKESK. The CDR3 spans 17 residues. V lost 4 bases, J lost 0 bases, and 17 bases lay in between. The full variable domain, in which reference TRBV14 and TRBJ2-3 provide the parts outside the CDR3, is EAGVTQFPSHSVIEKGQTVTLRCDPISGHDNLYWYRRVMGKEIKFLLHFVKESKQDESGMPNNRFLAERTGGTYSTLKVQPAELEDSGVYFCASSPFQGGGSTDTQYFGPGTRLTVL.